The 29 T cell receptor beta chains listed next were all sequenced from one sample in a study of OX40 agonist ivuxolimab in advanced cancers. The receptor library was made with the immunoSEQ multiplex PCR assay. TCRdb holds this immuneACCESS table with in-frame rearrangements only. Some clones are missing; in checked studies, unresolved V genes explain under half, and the rest has no known cause. In this sample the table shows around 82,000 clones, just over 85% of which occur a single time. Approximately 0.76% of the sample goes to the ten largest clones. The material was CD4+ or CD8+ T cells sorted from blood, obtained in a trial of the OX40 agonist ivuxolimab. These receptors all come from an adult with an advanced solid tumor such as melanoma, head and neck, liver or kidney cancer.

V gene TRBV7-3 combines with J gene TRBJ2-1; D is uncertain. CDR1 and CDR2 from the germline V gene are SGHTA and FQGTGA. This CDR3 has 14 amino acids. V dropped 3 bases and J dropped 4 bases, with 10 bases sitting between them. CDR3 DNA: TGTGCCAGCAGCTTGGGCGCAGCATACAATGAGCAGTTCTTC. Translating gives CASSLGAAYNEQFF.

This clone has a single count. The V gene is TRBV5-1, the J gene TRBJ2-1, with D perhaps TRBD2 (6 bases). V dropped 4 bases and J dropped 5 bases, with 16 bases sitting between them. The CDR3 extends over 15 amino acids. The germline gives CDR1 SGHRS, CDR2 YFSETQ. Written as DNA, the CDR3 is TGCGCCAGCAGCCCACTAGCTGAACTCAACAATGAGCAGTTCTTC. Its protein product is CASSPLAELNNEQFF.

This clone appeared a few times. The chain carries TRBV7-9 and TRBJ1-1; TRBD1 aligns across 12 bases. J was trimmed by 2 bases and V by 5 bases; bases with no gene match: 6. CDR3 length: 16 amino acids. Looked up from germline, CDR1 is SEHNR and CDR2 is FQNEAQ (reference sequence). CDR3 coding DNA: TGTGCCAGCAGCGGAGGGACAGGGGGCTATAACACTGAAGCTTTCTTT. This translates into CASSGGTGGYNTEAFF.

The rearrangement links TRBV5-8 to TRBJ2-6; weak D call: TRBD2 (5 bases). The CDR3 consists of 14 residues. The germline V gene encodes CDR1 SGHTS and CDR2 YDEGEE. V shed 9 bases and J shed 4 bases, with 14 bases lying between them. In DNA, the CDR3 is TGTGCCATCTACGGGGTTGCAGGGGCCAACGTCCTGACTTTC. It codes for CAIYGVAGANVLTF.

The rearrangement links TRBV9 to TRBJ2-3; TRBD2 matches at 12 bases. The CDR3 is 15 residues long. Germline CDR1 and CDR2: SGDLS and YYNGEE. The junction had 4 bases not matched to a gene; V was cut back by 0 bases and J by 8 bases. The CDR3 is CASSVEGTSGPTQYF. Written as DNA, the CDR3 is TGTGCCAGCAGCGTAGAGGGGACTAGCGGGCCTACGCAGTATTTT.

V is TRBV9 and J is TRBJ1-2; TRBD1 is a possible D gene (6 bases). The CDR3 has 14 amino acids. V gave up 2 bases and J gave up 7 bases, with 15 bases separating them. The germline CDR1 and CDR2 sequences are SGDLS and YYNGEE. The CDR3 reads CASSVDRAPFGYTF. CDR3 DNA: TGTGCCAGCAGCGTGGACAGAGCCCCTTTTGGCTACACCTTC.

V usage is TRBV19 and J usage is TRBJ1-2; 9 bases match TRBD1. The CDR3 runs to 14 residues. The V segment lost 3 bases and the J segment 8 bases; nucleotides outside the gene matches: 7. CDR1 and CDR2 from the germline V gene are LNHDA and SQIVND (reference sequence). The CDR3 reads CASSIRDRDSGYTF. In DNA, the CDR3 is TGTGCCAGTAGTATCCGGGACAGGGATAGCGGCTACACCTTC.

J is TRBJ1-2 and V is TRBV15, with D perhaps matching TRBD1 (5 bases). This CDR3 spans 16 amino acids. Trimming pared 0 bases from V and 9 bases from J, leaving 20 bases between. Germline loops: CDR1 LNHNV, CDR2 YYDKDF (reference sequence). The CDR3 region is CATSRDLQGGSNRYTF. In DNA, the CDR3 is TGTGCCACCAGCAGAGATCTTCAGGGCGGATCTAATCGCTACACCTTC.

The chain carries TRBV5-8 and TRBJ2-2, with 7 bases matching TRBD1. Per the germline V gene, CDR1 is SGHTS and CDR2 is YDEGEE. V lost 0 bases and J lost 10; bases outside the gene matches: 12. The CDR3 runs to 16 residues. The DNA for the CDR3 is TGTGCCAGCAGCTTGGGACAGGGAATTAGGGGTGAGGAGCTGTTTTTT. Translated: CASSLGQGIRGEELFF.

The chain couples TRBV7-6 to TRBJ2-7; D is unresolved. The V end lost 0 bases, the J end lost 6 bases, and 15 bases lay between the germline ends. This CDR3 region has 15 residues. Germline loops: CDR1 SGHVS, CDR2 FNYEAQ. In DNA, the CDR3 is TGTGCCAGCAGCTTAGCGGGAAGCCGACCGGCCGAGCAGTACTTC. Its translation is CASSLAGSRPAEQYF.

V usage is TRBV10-3 and J usage is TRBJ2-3, with 8 bases lining up with TRBD2. Germline loops: CDR1 ENHRY, CDR2 SYGVKD. The CDR3 totals 14 residues. J gave up 0 bases and V 11 bases, and 7 bases lay outside the gene matches. CDR3 DNA: TGTGCCGTCACCGGGGGGGCTAGCACAGATACGCAGTATTTT. Protein product: CAVTGGASTDTQYF.

As DNA, the CDR3 is TGTGCCAGCAGCAGAGTTCCGAATGAGCAGTTCTTC. Protein product: CASSRVPNEQFF. This sequence joins TRBV21-1 and TRBJ2-1; TRBD2 reflects the table's D call only, with no check against the DNA. TRBV21-1 is given as a pseudogene. This CDR3 comprises 12 residues.

The gene calls are TRBV5-4 and TRBJ1-1, with 8 nucleotides matching TRBD1. V lost 3 bases and J lost 5; bases outside the gene matches: 6. CDR3 length: 14 amino acids. The V gene's germline CDR1 is SGHNT and CDR2 YYREEE (reference sequence). The CDR3: CASSWGRGRTEAFF. The CDR3 bases are TGTGCCAGCAGCTGGGGCAGGGGGCGGACTGAAGCTTTCTTT.

The chain carries TRBV2 and TRBJ2-6; no reliable D call. From germline, CDR1 is SNHLY and CDR2 FYNNEI. V lost 7 bases and J 2 bases, leaving 9 bases between the germline ends. The CDR3 consists of 14 residues. This CDR3 reads CASTGSPGANVLTF. CDR3 nucleotide sequence: TGTGCCAGCACCGGGTCCCCTGGGGCCAACGTCCTGACTTTC.

The chain carries TRBV19 and TRBJ2-3; 8 bases agree with TRBD2. The CDR3 runs to 11 residues. Looked up from germline, CDR1 is LNHDA and CDR2 is SQIVND (reference sequence). The ends lost 6 bases at V and 8 bases at J; junction bases unmatched: 1. CDR3 sequence reads: CASSRGGTQYF. DNA of the CDR3: TGTGCCAGTAGCCGGGGGGGTACGCAGTATTTT.

V is TRBV11-2 and J is TRBJ2-3; possible D gene TRBD2, 6 bases. Trimming pared 3 bases from V and 5 bases from J, leaving 12 bases between. This CDR3 contains 14 residues. Germline values: CDR1 SGHAT, CDR2 FQNNGV. CDR3 coding DNA: TGTGCCAGCAGCTTTACGGGAGTAGGAGATACGCAGTATTTT. As protein: CASSFTGVGDTQYF.

J is TRBJ1-1 and V is TRBV11-1; TRBD1 is a possible D gene (6 bases). The length of the CDR3 is 14 residues. The germline CDR1 and CDR2 sequences are SGHAT and FQDESV (reference sequence). Trimming took off 5 bases at V and 2 bases at J, with 12 bases between the two ends. For the CDR3, the DNA is TGTGCCAGCAGCGCGACAGGATTTAACACTGAAGCTTTCTTT. It is translated as CASSATGFNTEAFF.

This chain uses TRBV15 with TRBJ1-1, with D perhaps matching TRBD1 (6 bases). Germline V gives CDR1 LNHNV, CDR2 YYDKDF (reference sequence). V gave up 3 bases and J gave up 2 bases, with 16 bases separating them. CDR3 length: 16 residues. DNA of the CDR3: TGTGCCACCAGCAGTACTCTTTGGGGGGCCAACACTGAAGCTTTCTTT. This gives the protein CATSSTLWGANTEAFF.

The V gene is TRBV7-2, the J gene TRBJ2-1; unclear D gene. Germline CDR1 reads SGHTA; CDR2 reads FQGNSA. The CDR3 loop spans 12 amino acids. V lost 1 base, J lost 11 bases, and 9 bases lay in between. In DNA, the CDR3 is TGTGCCAGCAGCTTAGATTGGCCACAGCAGTTCTTC. Its translation is CASSLDWPQQFF.

The chain uses TRBV6-5 and TRBJ2-7; 9 bases align to TRBD2. Germline V gives CDR1 MNHEY, CDR2 SVGAGI. Trimming at V came to 6 bases and at J to 1 base, leaving 7 bases not matched to a gene. CDR3 length: 15 residues. CDR3 in amino acids: CASRKGTSSSYEQYF. In DNA, the CDR3 is TGTGCCAGCAGAAAAGGGACTAGCAGTTCCTACGAGCAGTACTTC.

This clone turned up a few times. Other DNA sequences in this sample translate to the same CDR3. The chain is built from TRBV5-4 and TRBJ2-1; no clear D gene. In germline, CDR1 is SGHNT, CDR2 YYREEE (reference sequence). There are 13 residues in the CDR3. V shed 2 bases and J shed 4 bases, with 7 bases lying between them. CDR3 sequence (DNA): TGTGCCAGCAGCTTTACAGAATACAATGAGCAGTTCTTC. Translated: CASSFTEYNEQFF.

This rearrangement joins TRBV28 to TRBJ2-7; possible D gene TRBD1, 6 bases. V lost 5 bases to trimming and J lost 5 bases, with 19 bases between them. Germline assignment: CDR1 MDHEN and CDR2 SYDVKM. The CDR3 length is 15 residues. This CDR3 reads CASSRGGPLSDEQYF. DNA for the CDR3: TGTGCCAGCAGTCGAGGGGGACCCTTATCCGACGAGCAGTACTTC.

V gene TRBV6-4 combines with J gene TRBJ1-1, with D possibly being TRBD1 (6 bases). CDR1 and CDR2 from the germline V gene are MRHNA and SNTAGT. With 6 bases removed from V and 8 bases from J, the gap between germline ends came to 16 bases. The CDR3 length is 13 residues. The DNA of the CDR3 is TGTGCCAGCAGCGCCGACAGGCAGGCGGAAGCTTTCTTT. This encodes CASSADRQAEAFF.

The rearrangement links TRBV28 to TRBJ1-1, with TRBD1 as a possible D gene (6 bases). V gave up 4 bases and J gave up 0 bases, with 9 bases separating them. The length of the CDR3 is 14 residues. From germline, CDR1 is MDHEN and CDR2 SYDVKM. The DNA for the CDR3 is TGTGCCAGCAGTTCGGAGGGGGTGAACACTGAAGCTTTCTTT. It is translated as CASSSEGVNTEAFF.

The V and J genes are TRBV5-1 and TRBJ2-1, with 8 bases aligning to TRBD2. V trimming: 5 bases; J trimming: 0 bases; junction bases outside the gene matches: 4. The CDR3 has 15 residues. Germline CDR1 reads SGHRS; CDR2 reads YFSETQ. The CDR3 protein is CASSLAGSSYNEQFF. The CDR3 DNA follows: TGCGCCAGCAGTTTAGCGGGGAGCTCCTACAATGAGCAGTTCTTC.

The chain couples TRBV29-1 to TRBJ1-2; D call uncertain. Germline V CDR1 and CDR2: SQVTM, ANQGSEA. The ends were cut back, 3 bases at V and 3 bases at J, with 14 bases in the middle. The CDR3 has 14 residues. This CDR3 is CSVDDRQWDYGYTF. The CDR3 bases are TGCAGCGTTGATGATCGCCAGTGGGACTATGGCTACACCTTC.

The rearrangement joins TRBV7-9 to TRBJ2-1; 13 bases are a match to TRBD2. The CDR3 covers 16 residues. The germline CDR1 and CDR2 sequences are SEHNR and FQNEAQ (reference sequence). The trim removed 6 bases at V and 0 bases at J, leaving 2 bases unmatched. Written as DNA, the CDR3 is TGTGCCAGCAGTCGGACTAGCGGGAGCTCCTACAATGAGCAGTTCTTC. Its protein is CASSRTSGSSYNEQFF.

The CDR3 region has the DNA TGTGCCAGCAGCGTAGGGATCCATAGCGGGGTAGGAGAGACCCAGTACTTC. Amino acids: CASSVGIHSGVGETQYF. The chain uses TRBV9 and TRBJ2-5, with 8 bases aligning to TRBD2. V shed 0 bases and J 4 bases; nucleotides not matched to a gene: 11. The CDR3 has 17 residues. Germline CDR1 reads SGDLS; CDR2 reads YYNGEE.

The gene calls are TRBV30 and TRBJ2-1; 10 nucleotides line up with TRBD2. With V trimmed by 3 bases and J by 9 bases, 8 bases remained unmatched. Germline-derived CDR1 and CDR2 are GTSNPN and SVGIG (reference sequence). The CDR3 loop spans 14 amino acids. CDR3 amino acids: CAWSAGTSVPEQFF. The CDR3 region has the DNA TGTGCCTGGAGCGCCGGGACTAGCGTTCCTGAGCAGTTCTTC.